The source of this T cell receptor beta chain is a study of identical twins. Study-level points and caveats: Because invariant MAIT and iNKT cells could be present, zero-insertion analyses could be partly confounded. Reduced insertions were recorded for abundant cord blood beta clonotypes, with no such pattern in memory repertoires.

TCRdb re-derived calls from the 5' RACE reads in MiXCR, one entry per CDR3 protein. The repertoire holds approximately 150,000 distinct CDR3 sequences, with approximately 3.5% as singletons. This clonotype was observed many times. Its antigen is unidentified. The V segment lost 3 bases and the J segment 8 bases; nucleotides outside the gene matches: 5. CDR3 length equals 13 residues. This receptor was taken from a man younger than 35 in good health. The chain links TRBV12-3 or TRBV12-4 to TRBJ1-2, with TRBD1 matching 8 bases. Sequenced material: memory T cells sorted from blood. The CDR3 sequence is CASSLSGGAGYTF. The CDR3 DNA is TGTGCCAGCAGTTTGTCAGGGGGCGCGGGCTACACCTTC.